These 9 T cell receptor beta chains originate from one sample sequenced in a study of T cell responses to AZD1222 COVID-19 vaccine. The method was immunoSEQ multiplex PCR; TCRdb's version includes in-frame clones alone and lacks a portion of them. The sample records 90,000 to 110,000 clones, around 89% being singletons. The starting material was peripheral blood, obtained on day 0 of AZD1222 vaccination. Receptors were obtained from an adult in good health.

The gene calls are TRBV4-1 and TRBJ1-4; perhaps TRBD1 as D (5 bases). Trimming removed 4 bases at V and 7 bases at J, with 13 bases between. There are 14 residues in the CDR3. Germline CDR1 reads MGHRA; CDR2 reads YSYEKL. CDR3 nucleotide sequence: TGCGCCAGCAGCCTCGGCGGGGGTGGTGAAAAACTGTTTTTT. Residues: CASSLGGGGEKLFF.

CDR3 in DNA: TGCAGCGTCCAACGGGGCCCCTCCTACGAGCAGTACTTC. It is translated as CSVQRGPSYEQYF. This chain uses TRBV29-1 with TRBJ2-7, with D tentatively TRBD1 or TRBD2 (5 bases each). CDR1 and CDR2 (germline): SQVTM, ANQGSEA. V was shortened by 6 bases and J by 0 bases, with 12 bases between the two germline ends. The CDR3 has 13 amino acids.

The chain employs TRBV28 and TRBJ1-6, with unresolved D. Trimming took 6 bases from V and 6 from J, leaving 12 bases between them. In germline, CDR1 is MDHEN, CDR2 SYDVKM. The CDR3 length is 14 residues. DNA for the CDR3: TGTGCCAGCAGGCCAACTGTATCTAATTCACCCCTCCACTTT. Amino acid sequence: CASRPTVSNSPLHF. The full variable domain, with the rest looked up from reference TRBV28 and TRBJ1-6, is DVKVTQSSRYLVKRTGEKVFLECVQDMDHENMFWYRQDPGLGLRLIYFSYDVKMKEKGDIPEGYSVSREKKERFSLILESASTNQTSMYLCASRPTVSNSPLHFGNGTRLTVT.

J is TRBJ1-2 and V is TRBV2; D gene uncertain. The germline gives CDR1 SNHLY, CDR2 FYNNEI. The V and J ends lost 1 base and 8 bases respectively, with 5 bases between them. The length of the CDR3 is 11 residues. The CDR3 loop reads CASSEEGGYTF. The CDR3 nucleotides read TGTGCCAGCAGTGAAGAGGGAGGCTACACCTTC. The full variable domain, completed using reference TRBV2 and TRBJ1-2, is EPEVTQTPSHQVTQMGQEVILRCVPISNHLYFYWYRQILGQKVEFLVSFYNNEISEKSEIFDDQFSVERPDGSNFTLKIRSTKLEDSAMYFCASSEEGGYTFGSGTRLTVV.

This clone was seen a single time. V usage is TRBV6-1 and J usage is TRBJ2-3, with D unclear. Trimming pared 5 bases from V and 10 bases from J, leaving 13 bases between. Looked up from germline, CDR1 is MNHNS and CDR2 is SASEGT. The CDR3 spans 12 residues. In DNA form, the CDR3 reads TGTGCCAGCAGTCCCGTGGGTACGGCGCAGTATTTT. Its protein product is CASSPVGTAQYF.

The J gene is TRBJ1-2, the V gene TRBV3-1 (or the pseudogene TRBV3-2); D is ambiguous. The CDR3 contains 11 residues. The germline V gene has CDR1 LGHDT and CDR2 YNNKEL (reference sequence). V was shortened by 3 bases and J by 7 bases, with 6 bases between the two germline ends. The CDR3 DNA reads TGTGCCAGCAGCCAGATGAGTGGCTACACCTTC. It yields the protein CASSQMSGYTF.

The V call is TRBV28, the J call TRBJ1-4; 8 nucleotides match TRBD1. V lost 5 bases, J lost 3 bases, and 8 bases stayed unmatched. The CDR3 length is 16 residues. The germline V gene encodes CDR1 MDHEN and CDR2 SYDVKM. The CDR3 reads CASSGAADRANEKLFF. In nucleotides, the CDR3 is TGTGCCAGCAGTGGGGCGGCGGACAGGGCTAATGAAAAACTGTTTTTT.

The gene calls are TRBV11-3 and TRBJ1-6; maybe TRBD1 (6 bases). This CDR3 has 15 amino acids. V lost 5 bases to trimming and J lost 7 bases, with 15 bases between them. CDR1 and CDR2 (germline): SGHNT, YENEEA. The CDR3 bases are TGTGCCAGCAGCCCAACCAGGGGAGCGAATTCACCCCTCCACTTT. It encodes CASSPTRGANSPLHF. The full variable domain, with the rest looked up from reference TRBV11-3 and TRBJ1-6, is EAGVVQSPRYKIIEKKQPVAFWCNPISGHNTLYWYLQNLGQGPELLIRYENEEAVDDSQLPKDRFSAERLKGVDSTLKIQPAELGDSAVYLCASSPTRGANSPLHFGNGTRLTVT.

The chain joins TRBV7-6 to TRBJ1-4; possibly TRBD1 for D (5 bases). There are 21 residues in the CDR3. CDR1 and CDR2 from the germline V gene are SGHVS and FNYEAQ. V was shortened by 4 bases and J by 5 bases, with 32 bases between the two germline ends. This CDR3 is CASSSYYRLGADGSENEKLFF. In DNA, the CDR3 is TGTGCCAGCAGCTCATATTACAGGTTAGGGGCGGATGGATCCGAGAATGAAAAACTGTTTTTT.